Described below is a single TCR beta chain sequence and its context. Sequenced by immunoSEQ multiplex PCR; TCRdb stores in-frame clones only, minus some. The sample has approximately 57,000 clones; around 90% are singletons. The data were obtained in a study of T cells in tuberculosis. For the study at large: CD1B tetramers identified T cells specific for mycobacterial lipid GMM.

Sorting used thawed, overnight-rested PBMC stained with anti-CD3, a viability dye and GMM-loaded CD1B tetramer. C32 glucose monomycolate from Rhodococcus equi was loaded onto the CD1B tetramers. Tetramer-sorted PBMC had been CD14 monocyte-depleted before freezing. Approximately 95,000 tetramer-negative cells were sorted from each donor. Germline V gene data show CDR1 as MGHDK and CDR2 as SYGVNS. The CDR3 extends over 13 amino acids. Unmatched junction bases numbered 4, after V lost 6 bases and J lost 5 bases. Sequenced: CD1b-GMM tetramer-negative cells sorted from PBMCs. The V call is TRBV25-1, the J call TRBJ2-5; the match to TRBD2 covers 9 bases. The sequence was collected from an adult woman with latent tuberculosis. The CDR3 loop is CASREAGGETQYF. The CDR3 DNA reads as TGTGCCAGCAGAGAGGCGGGGGGGGAGACCCAGTACTTC. Together with reference TRBV25-1 and TRBJ2-5, the CDR3 gives the full variable domain: EADIYQTPRYLVIGTGKKITLECSQTMGHDKMYWYQQDPGMELHLIHYSYGVNSTEKGDLSSESTVSRIRTEHFPLTLESARPSHTSQYLCASREAGGETQYFGPGTRLLVL.